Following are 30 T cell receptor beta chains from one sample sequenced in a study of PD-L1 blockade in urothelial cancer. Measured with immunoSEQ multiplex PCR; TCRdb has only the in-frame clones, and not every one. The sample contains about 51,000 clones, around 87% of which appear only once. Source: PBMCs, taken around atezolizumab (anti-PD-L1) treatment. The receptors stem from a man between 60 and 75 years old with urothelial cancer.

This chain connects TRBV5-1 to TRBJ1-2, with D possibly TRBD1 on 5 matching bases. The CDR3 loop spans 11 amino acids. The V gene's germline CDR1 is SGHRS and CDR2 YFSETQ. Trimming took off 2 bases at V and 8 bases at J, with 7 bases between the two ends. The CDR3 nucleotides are TGCGCCAGCAGCTTCGGGGGGGGCTACACCTTC. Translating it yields CASSFGGGYTF.

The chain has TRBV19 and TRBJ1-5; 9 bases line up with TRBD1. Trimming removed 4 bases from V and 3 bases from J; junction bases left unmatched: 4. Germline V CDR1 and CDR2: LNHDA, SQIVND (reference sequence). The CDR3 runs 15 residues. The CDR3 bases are TGTGCCAGTAGTACCACAGGGGGCAACAATCAGCCCCAGCATTTT. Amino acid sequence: CASSTTGGNNQPQHF.

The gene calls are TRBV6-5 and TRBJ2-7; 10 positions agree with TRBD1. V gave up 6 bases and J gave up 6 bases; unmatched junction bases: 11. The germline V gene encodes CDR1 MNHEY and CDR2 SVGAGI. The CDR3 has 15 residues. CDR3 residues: CASSSPGQGIFEQYF. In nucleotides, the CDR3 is TGTGCCAGCAGCTCTCCGGGACAGGGGATCTTCGAGCAGTACTTC.

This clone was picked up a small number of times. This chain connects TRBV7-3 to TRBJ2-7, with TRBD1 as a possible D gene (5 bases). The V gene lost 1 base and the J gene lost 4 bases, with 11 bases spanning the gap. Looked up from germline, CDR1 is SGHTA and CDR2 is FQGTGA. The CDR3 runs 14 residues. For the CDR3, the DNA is TGTGCCAGCAGCTTAAGGGGCAGGCCGTACGAGCAGTACTTC. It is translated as CASSLRGRPYEQYF.

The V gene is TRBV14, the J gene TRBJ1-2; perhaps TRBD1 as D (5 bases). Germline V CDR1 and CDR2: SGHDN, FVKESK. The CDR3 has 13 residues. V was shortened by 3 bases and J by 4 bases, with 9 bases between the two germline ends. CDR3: CASSQADIYGYTF. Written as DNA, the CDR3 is TGTGCCAGCAGCCAGGCGGACATCTATGGCTACACCTTC.

The CDR3 DNA follows: TGTGCCAGCAGATATGTTAGCTCTGGGGCCAACGTCCTGACTTTC. Its protein product is CASRYVSSGANVLTF. The genes are TRBV6-5 and TRBJ2-6, with unresolved D. Trimming took 6 bases from V and 0 from J, leaving 9 bases between them. The CDR3 is 15 residues long. The V gene's germline CDR1 is MNHEY and CDR2 SVGAGI.

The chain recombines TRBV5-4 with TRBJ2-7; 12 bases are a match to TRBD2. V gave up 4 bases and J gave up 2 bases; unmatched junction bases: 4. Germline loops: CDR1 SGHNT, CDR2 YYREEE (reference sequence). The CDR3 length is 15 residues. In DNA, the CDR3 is TGTGCCAGCAGCGGCGGACTAGCGGGGACCTACGAGCAGTACTTC. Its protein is CASSGGLAGTYEQYF.

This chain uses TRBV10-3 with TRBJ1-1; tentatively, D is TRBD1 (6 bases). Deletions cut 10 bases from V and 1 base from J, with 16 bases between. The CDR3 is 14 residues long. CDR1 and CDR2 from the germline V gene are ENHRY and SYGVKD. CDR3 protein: CATGAGQRNTEAFF. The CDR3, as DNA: TGTGCCACCGGAGCGGGACAACGGAACACTGAAGCTTTCTTT.

The CDR3 here is CASSLARRPNTEAFF. CDR3 in DNA: TGTGCCAGCAGCTTAGCCAGGAGGCCGAACACTGAAGCTTTCTTT. The rearrangement links TRBV7-2 to TRBJ1-1, with unresolved D. This CDR3 comprises 15 residues. Germline V gene lookup returns CDR1 SGHTA and CDR2 FQGNSA. V was clipped by 0 bases and J by 1 base, with 9 bases between them.

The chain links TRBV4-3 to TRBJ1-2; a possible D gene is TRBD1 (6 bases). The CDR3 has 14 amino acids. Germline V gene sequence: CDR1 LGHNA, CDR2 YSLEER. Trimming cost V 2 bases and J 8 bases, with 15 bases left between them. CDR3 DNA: TGCGCCAGCAGCCAAAGGTACAGGGTCGGGGGCTACACCTTC. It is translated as CASSQRYRVGGYTF.

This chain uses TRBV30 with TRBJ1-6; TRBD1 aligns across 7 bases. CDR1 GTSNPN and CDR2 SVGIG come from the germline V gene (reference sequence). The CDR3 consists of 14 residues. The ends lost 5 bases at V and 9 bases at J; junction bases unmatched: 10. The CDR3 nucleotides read TGTGCCTGGGGTCGGGACAGCATGGGTTCACCCCTCCACTTT. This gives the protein CAWGRDSMGSPLHF.

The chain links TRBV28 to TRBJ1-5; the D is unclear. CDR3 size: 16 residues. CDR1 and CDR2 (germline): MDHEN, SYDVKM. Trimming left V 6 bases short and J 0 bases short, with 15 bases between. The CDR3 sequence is CASRLLGSLSNQPQHF. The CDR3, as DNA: TGTGCCAGCAGACTCCTAGGCAGCCTTAGCAATCAGCCCCAGCATTTT.

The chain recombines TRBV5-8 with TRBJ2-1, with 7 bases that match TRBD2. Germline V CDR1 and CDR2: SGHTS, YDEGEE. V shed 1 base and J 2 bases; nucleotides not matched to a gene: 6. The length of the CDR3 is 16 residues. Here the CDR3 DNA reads TGTGCCAGCAGCTTGTTGGCGGGAGTTGCCTACAATGAGCAGTTCTTC. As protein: CASSLLAGVAYNEQFF.

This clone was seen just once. Written as DNA, the CDR3 is TGTGCCAGCAGTTTATTTGGAGGCGGACAAGAGACCCAGTACTTC. Encoded protein: CASSLFGGGQETQYF. The chain is built from TRBV27 and TRBJ2-5; D possibly corresponds to TRBD2 (5 bases). There are 15 residues in the CDR3. V was clipped by 1 base and J by 2 bases, with 11 bases between them. The germline V gene encodes CDR1 MNHEY and CDR2 SMNVEV (reference sequence).

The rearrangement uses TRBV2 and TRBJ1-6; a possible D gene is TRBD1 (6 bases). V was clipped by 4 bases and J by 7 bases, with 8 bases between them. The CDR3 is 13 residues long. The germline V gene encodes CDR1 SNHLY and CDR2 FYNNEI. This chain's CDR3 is CASSAGQNSPLHF. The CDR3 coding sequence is TGTGCCAGCAGTGCCGGACAGAATTCACCCCTCCACTTT.

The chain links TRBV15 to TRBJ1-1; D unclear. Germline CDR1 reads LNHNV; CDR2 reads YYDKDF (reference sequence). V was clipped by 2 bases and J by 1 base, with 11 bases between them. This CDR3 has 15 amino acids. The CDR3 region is CATSRSRARNTEAFF. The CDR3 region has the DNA TGTGCCACCAGCAGATCGAGGGCCCGGAACACTGAAGCTTTCTTT.

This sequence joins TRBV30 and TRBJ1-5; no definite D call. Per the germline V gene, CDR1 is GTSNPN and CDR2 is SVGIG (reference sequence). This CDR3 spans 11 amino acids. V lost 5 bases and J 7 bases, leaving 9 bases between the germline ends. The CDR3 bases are TGTGCCTGGGGAGAGGGCCAGCCCCAGCATTTT. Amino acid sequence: CAWGEGQPQHF.

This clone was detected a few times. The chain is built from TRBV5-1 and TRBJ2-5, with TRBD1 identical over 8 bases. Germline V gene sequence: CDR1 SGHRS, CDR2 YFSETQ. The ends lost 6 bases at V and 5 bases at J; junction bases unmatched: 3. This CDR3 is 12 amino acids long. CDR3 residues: CASTGDRETQYF. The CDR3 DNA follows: TGCGCCAGCACAGGGGACAGGGAGACCCAGTACTTC.

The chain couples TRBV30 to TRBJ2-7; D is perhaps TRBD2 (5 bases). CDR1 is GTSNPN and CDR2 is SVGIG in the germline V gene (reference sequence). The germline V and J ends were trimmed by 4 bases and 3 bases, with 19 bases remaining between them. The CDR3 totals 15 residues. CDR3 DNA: TGTGCCTGGACGCAGAGACGGACTGGTGACTACGAGCAGTACTTC. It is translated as CAWTQRRTGDYEQYF.

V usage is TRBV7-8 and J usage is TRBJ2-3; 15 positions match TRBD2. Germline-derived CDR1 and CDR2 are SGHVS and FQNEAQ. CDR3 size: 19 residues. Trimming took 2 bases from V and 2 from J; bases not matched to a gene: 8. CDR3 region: CASSLNSGLAGGNTDTQYF. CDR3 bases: TGTGCCAGCAGCTTAAACTCGGGACTAGCGGGGGGAAACACAGATACGCAGTATTTT. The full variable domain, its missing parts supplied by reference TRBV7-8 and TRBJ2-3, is GAGVSQSPRYKVAKRGQDVALRCDPISGHVSLFWYQQALGQGPEFLTYFQNEAQLDKSGLPSDRFFAERPEGSVSTLKIQRTQQEDSAVYLCASSLNSGLAGGNTDTQYFGPGTRLTVL.

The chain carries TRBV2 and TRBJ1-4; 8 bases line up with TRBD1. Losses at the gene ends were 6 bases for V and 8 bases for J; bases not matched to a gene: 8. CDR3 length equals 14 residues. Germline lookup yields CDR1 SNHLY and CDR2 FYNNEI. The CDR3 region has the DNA TGTGCCAGCAGAACGGACAGGGTGGCGGAAAAACTGTTTTTT. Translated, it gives CASRTDRVAEKLFF.

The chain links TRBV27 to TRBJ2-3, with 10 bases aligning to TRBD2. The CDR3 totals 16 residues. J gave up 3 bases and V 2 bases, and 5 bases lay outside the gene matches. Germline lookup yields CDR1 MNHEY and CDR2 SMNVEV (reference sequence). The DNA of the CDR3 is TGTGCCAGCAGTTTAGAAGCGGGAGGGTTTACAGATACGCAGTATTTT. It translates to CASSLEAGGFTDTQYF.

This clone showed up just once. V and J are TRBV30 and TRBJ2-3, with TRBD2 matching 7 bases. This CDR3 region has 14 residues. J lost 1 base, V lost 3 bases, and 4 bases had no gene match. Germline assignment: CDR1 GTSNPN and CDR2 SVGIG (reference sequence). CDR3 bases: TGTGCCTGGAGCCCCGGACTAGGCACAGATACGCAGTATTTT. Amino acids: CAWSPGLGTDTQYF.

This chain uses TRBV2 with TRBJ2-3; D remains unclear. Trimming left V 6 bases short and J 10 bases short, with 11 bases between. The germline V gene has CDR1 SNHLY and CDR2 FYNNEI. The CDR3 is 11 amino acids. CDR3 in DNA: TGTGCCAGCAGCCTATCAATTGCGCAGTATTTT. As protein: CASSLSIAQYF.

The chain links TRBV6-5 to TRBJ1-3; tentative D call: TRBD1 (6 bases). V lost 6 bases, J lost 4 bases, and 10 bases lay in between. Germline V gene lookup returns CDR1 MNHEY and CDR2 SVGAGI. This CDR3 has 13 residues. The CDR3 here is CASRGGQGNTIYF. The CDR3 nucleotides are TGTGCCAGCAGAGGAGGACAGGGAAACACCATATATTTT.

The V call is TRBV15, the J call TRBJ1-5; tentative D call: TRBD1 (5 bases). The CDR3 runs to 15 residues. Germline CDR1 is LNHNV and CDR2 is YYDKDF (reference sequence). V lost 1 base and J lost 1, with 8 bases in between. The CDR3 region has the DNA TGTGCCACCAGCAGAGGCAGGGCCAGCAATCAGCCCCAGCATTTT. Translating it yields CATSRGRASNQPQHF.

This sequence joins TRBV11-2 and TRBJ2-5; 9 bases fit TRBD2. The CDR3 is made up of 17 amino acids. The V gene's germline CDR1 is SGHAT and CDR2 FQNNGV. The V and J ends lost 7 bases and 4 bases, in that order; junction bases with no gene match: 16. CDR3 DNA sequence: TGTGCCAGCACGCGTCTGGGGGCTAGCGGGGTGGGAGAGACCCAGTACTTC. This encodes CASTRLGASGVGETQYF.

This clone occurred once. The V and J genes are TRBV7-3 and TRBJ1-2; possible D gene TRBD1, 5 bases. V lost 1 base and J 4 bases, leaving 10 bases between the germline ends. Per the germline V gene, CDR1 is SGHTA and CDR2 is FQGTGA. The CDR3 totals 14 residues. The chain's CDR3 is CASSLNPGIYGYTF. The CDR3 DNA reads TGTGCCAGCAGCTTAAATCCAGGGATCTATGGCTACACCTTC.

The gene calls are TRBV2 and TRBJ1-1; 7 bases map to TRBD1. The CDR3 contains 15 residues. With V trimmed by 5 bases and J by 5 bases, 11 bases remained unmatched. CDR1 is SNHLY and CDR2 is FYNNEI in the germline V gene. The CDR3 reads CASSSRGGAGTEAFF. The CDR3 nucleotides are TGTGCCAGCAGTTCAAGAGGGGGCGCAGGTACTGAAGCTTTCTTT.

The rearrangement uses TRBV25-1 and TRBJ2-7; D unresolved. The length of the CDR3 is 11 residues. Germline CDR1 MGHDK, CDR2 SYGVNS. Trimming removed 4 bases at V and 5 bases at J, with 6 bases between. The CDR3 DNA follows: TGTGCCAGCAGTGTTAGAAACGAGCAGTACTTC. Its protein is CASSVRNEQYF.